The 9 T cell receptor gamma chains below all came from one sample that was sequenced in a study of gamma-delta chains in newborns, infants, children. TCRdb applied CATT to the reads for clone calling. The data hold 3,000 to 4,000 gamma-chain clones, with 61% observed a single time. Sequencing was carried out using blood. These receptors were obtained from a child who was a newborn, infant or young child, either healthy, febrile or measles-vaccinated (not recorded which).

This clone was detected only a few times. CDR3 amino acids: CALWEKRTLQELGKKIKVF. CDR3 DNA sequence: TGTGCCTTGTGGGAAAAACGAACCCTACAAGAGTTGGGCAAAAAAATCAAGGTATTT. V gene TRGV9 combines with J gene TRGJP. TCRdb carries no J gene annotation; the J gene was assigned here by matching the DNA with germline. This CDR3 is built from 19 residues. V was pared by 4 bases and J by 4 bases, with 13 bases of the junction left unmatched. The germline V gene encodes CDR1 GITISATS and CDR2 ISYDGTV (reference sequence).

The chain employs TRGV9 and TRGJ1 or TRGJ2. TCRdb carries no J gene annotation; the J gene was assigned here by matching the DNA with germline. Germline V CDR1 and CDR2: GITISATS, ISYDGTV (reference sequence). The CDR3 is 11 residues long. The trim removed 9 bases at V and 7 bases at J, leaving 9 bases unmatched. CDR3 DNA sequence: TGTGCCTTGGGGGGGGGATATAAGAAACTCTTT. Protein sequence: CALGGGYKKLF.

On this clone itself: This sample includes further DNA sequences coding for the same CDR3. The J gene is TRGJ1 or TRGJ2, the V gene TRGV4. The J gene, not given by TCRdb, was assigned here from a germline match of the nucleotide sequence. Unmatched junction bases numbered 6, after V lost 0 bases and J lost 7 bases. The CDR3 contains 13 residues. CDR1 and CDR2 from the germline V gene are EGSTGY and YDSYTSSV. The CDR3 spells CATWDGRGYKKLF. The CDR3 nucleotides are TGTGCCACCTGGGATGGGCGGGGCTATAAGAAACTCTTT.

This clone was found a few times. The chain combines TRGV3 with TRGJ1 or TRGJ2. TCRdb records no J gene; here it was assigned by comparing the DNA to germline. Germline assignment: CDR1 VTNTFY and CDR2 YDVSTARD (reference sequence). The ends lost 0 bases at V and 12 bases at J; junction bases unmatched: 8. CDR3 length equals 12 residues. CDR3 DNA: TGTGCCACCTGGGACAGGCCCGGTAGGAAACTCTTT. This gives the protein CATWDRPGRKLF.

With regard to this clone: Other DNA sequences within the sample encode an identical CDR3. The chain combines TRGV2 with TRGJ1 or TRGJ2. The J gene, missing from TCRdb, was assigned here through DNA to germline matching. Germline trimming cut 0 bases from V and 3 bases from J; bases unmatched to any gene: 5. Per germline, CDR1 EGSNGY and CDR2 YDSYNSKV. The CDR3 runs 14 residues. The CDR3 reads CATWDGPRYYKKLF. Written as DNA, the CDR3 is TGTGCCACCTGGGACGGGCCCCGTTATTATAAGAAACTCTTT.

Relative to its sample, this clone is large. CDR3 amino acids: CATWDGPWYKKLF. The CDR3 DNA reads TGTGCCACCTGGGATGGGCCATGGTATAAGAAACTCTTT. This chain links TRGV4 with TRGJ1 or TRGJ2. With V trimmed by 0 bases and J by 7 bases, 6 bases remained unmatched. This CDR3 region has 13 residues. Germline V CDR1 and CDR2: EGSTGY, YDSYTSSV.

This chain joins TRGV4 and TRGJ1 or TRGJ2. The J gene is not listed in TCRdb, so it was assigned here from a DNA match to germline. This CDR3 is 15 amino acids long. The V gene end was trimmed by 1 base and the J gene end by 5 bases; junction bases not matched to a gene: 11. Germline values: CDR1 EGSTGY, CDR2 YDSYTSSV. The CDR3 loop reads CATWDGTGFDYKKLF. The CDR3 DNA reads TGTGCCACCTGGGATGGAACGGGGTTTGATTATAAGAAACTCTTT.

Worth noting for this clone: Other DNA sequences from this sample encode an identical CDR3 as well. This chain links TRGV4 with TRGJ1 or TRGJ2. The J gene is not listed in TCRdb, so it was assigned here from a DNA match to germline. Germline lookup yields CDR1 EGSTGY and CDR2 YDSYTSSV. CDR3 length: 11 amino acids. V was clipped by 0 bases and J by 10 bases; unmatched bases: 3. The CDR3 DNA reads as TGTGCCACCTGGGATGGGCTCAAGAAACTCTTT. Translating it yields CATWDGLKKLF.

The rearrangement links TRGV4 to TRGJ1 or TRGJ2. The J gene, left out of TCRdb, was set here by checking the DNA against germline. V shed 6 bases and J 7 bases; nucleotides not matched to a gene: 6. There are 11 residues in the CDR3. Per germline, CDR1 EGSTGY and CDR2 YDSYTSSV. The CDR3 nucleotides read TGTGCCACCTGGCAGAGATATAAGAAACTCTTT. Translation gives CATWQRYKKLF.